Listed below are T cell receptor beta chains from one sample, sequenced in a study of cytomegalovirus exposure and HLA in healthy donors. The table came from immunoSEQ multiplex PCR; TCRdb's copy has only in-frame clones and leaves some out. In total, the table holds 75,000 to 85,000 clones. Source material: PBMCs. The receptors derive from a man aged 18 to 30 in good health and CMV-seropositive. CDR3s include the opening cysteine and the closing phenylalanine or tryptophan. D genes are given only for firm matches.

D	J	length	V	DNA	CDR3
NA	TRBJ2-2	15	TRBV9	TGTGCCAGCAGCGCCTACAGTACGAACACCGGGGAGCTGTTTTTT	CASSAYSTNTGELFF
NA	TRBJ2-1	18	TRBV27	TGTGCCAGCAGTCCACGGGGGAGAGGGGGCAATATCTACAATGAGCAGTTCTTC	CASSPRGRGGNIYNEQFF
TRBD1	TRBJ2-4	16	TRBV18	TGTGCCAGCTCCCCCGACAGGGTGGGAGCCAAAAACATTCAGTACTTC	CASSPDRVGAKNIQYF
NA	TRBJ2-2	11	TRBV6-1	TGTGCCAGCACGTCCACCGGGGAGCTGTTTTTT	CASTSTGELFF
TRBD1	TRBJ2-1	16	TRBV18	TGTGCCAGCTCACAGGGACAGGGCAGCTCCTACAATGAGCAGTTCTTC	CASSQGQGSSYNEQFF
NA	TRBJ2-1	13	TRBV9	TGTGCCAGCAGCGTAGACCAGGGTTGGGAGCAGTTCTTC	CASSVDQGWEQFF
TRBD1	TRBJ2-5	14	TRBV5-6	TGTGCCAGCAGCCAGACAGGGGTCCAAGAGACCCAGTACTTC	CASSQTGVQETQYF
TRBD1	TRBJ1-1	11	TRBV20-1	TGCAGTGCTAGGGACAGGGGTGAAGCTTTCTTT	CSARDRGEAFF
TRBD1	TRBJ1-5	13	TRBV19	TGTGCCAGTAGTACCGGGACAGGTCAACCCCAGCATTTT	CASSTGTGQPQHF
NA	TRBJ1-2	15	TRBV15	TGTGCCACCAGCAGAGTTTTTGGAGGGTGGGACGGCTACACCTTC	CATSRVFGGWDGYTF
TRBD1	TRBJ2-6	19	TRBV5-1	TGCGCCAGCAGCTTGGGTAACCGGGACAGGGTATCAGGGGCCAACGTCCTGACTTTC	CASSLGNRDRVSGANVLTF
TRBD1	TRBJ2-7	13	TRBV7-6	TGTGCCAGCAGCTTAGTGGACAGGGGCGAGCAGTACTTC	CASSLVDRGEQYF
TRBD1	TRBJ1-5	14	TRBV5-1	TGCGCCAGCAGCTATGGACAGGGCAATCAGCCCCAGCATTTT	CASSYGQGNQPQHF
NA	TRBJ2-2	14	TRBV11-2	TGTGCCAGCAGCTTAGCGCGGTTCACCGGGGAGCTGTTTTTT	CASSLARFTGELFF
NA	TRBJ1-1	14	TRBV18	TGTGCCAGCTCACCCGGCAAAAGAGGGACTGAAGCTTTCTTT	CASSPGKRGTEAFF
TRBD1	TRBJ2-7	15	TRBV7-9	TGTGCCAGCAGCTTCGGGACAGCCATTTCCTACGAGCAGTACTTC	CASSFGTAISYEQYF
NA	TRBJ2-5	13	TRBV30	TGTGCCTGGAAACGAGGAGGACAAGAGACCCAGTACTTC	CAWKRGGQETQYF
TRBD1	TRBJ2-1	18	TRBV28	TGTGCCAGCAGTTCCCCACTACAGACAGGGGGGTTTTATGATGAGCAGTTCTTC	CASSSPLQTGGFYDEQFF
TRBD2	TRBJ2-7	17	TRBV27	TGTGCCAGCAGTCTCTGGACTAGCGGGAGGGACTCCTACGAGCAGTACTTC	CASSLWTSGRDSYEQYF
TRBD2	TRBJ2-2	18	TRBV4-1	TGCGCCAGCAGCCAGCCGGGACTAGCGGGAGAGCACACCGGGGAGCTGTTTTTT	CASSQPGLAGEHTGELFF
TRBD1	TRBJ2-7	15	TRBV6-6	TGTGCCAGCAATCCACAGGGGGCAACGTCCTACGAGCAGTACTTC	CASNPQGATSYEQYF
TRBD1	TRBJ2-7	14	TRBV19	TGTGCCAGTAGTAGGGGGACAGTCCGGGACGAGCAGTACTTC	CASSRGTVRDEQYF
TRBD1	TRBJ1-3	17	TRBV25-1	TGTGCCAGCAGTGCATACCGACAGGGACTCAGCGGAAACACCATATATTTT	CASSAYRQGLSGNTIYF
TRBD2	TRBJ2-7	16	TRBV19	TGTGCCAGTAGTATCCAGCGGGGTGTGAGCTCCTACGAGCAGTACTTC	CASSIQRGVSSYEQYF
NA	TRBJ2-7	12	TRBV29-1	TGCAGCGTTGATCTCGGGGCCTACGAGCAGTACTTC	CSVDLGAYEQYF
NA	TRBJ2-2	13	TRBV4-1	TGCGCCAGCAGCCAGGAGGGAATCGGGGAGCTGTTTTTT	CASSQEGIGELFF
NA	TRBJ1-3	15	TRBV5-6	TGTGCCAGCAGCTTAGTGGGGGCTCCTGGAAACACCATATATTTT	CASSLVGAPGNTIYF
NA	TRBJ1-1	15	TRBV7-9	TGTGCCAGCAGCCTATACCTCTCCGCGAACACTGAAGCTTTCTTT	CASSLYLSANTEAFF
NA	TRBJ2-5	12	TRBV7-6	TGTGCCAGCAGCATCTCCCAAGAGACCCAGTACTTC	CASSISQETQYF
TRBD1	TRBJ1-5	14	TRBV30	TGTGCCTGTTGGACAGGACCTAGCAATCAGCCCCAGCATTTT	CACWTGPSNQPQHF
NA	TRBJ1-5	14	TRBV28	TGTGCCAGCAGTTTAGGTGGCTACAGTCAGCCCCAGCATTTT	CASSLGGYSQPQHF
TRBD2	TRBJ2-5	16	TRBV4-2	TGTGCCACGGCAAGGGCGGGAGGGCAAGAAGAAGAGACCCAGTACTTC	CATARAGGQEEETQYF
NA	TRBJ1-2	15	TRBV28	TGTGCCAGCAGTTTGATACAGCCCCTGGGCTATGGCTACACCTTC	CASSLIQPLGYGYTF
NA	TRBJ1-2	14	TRBV28	TGTGCCAGCACCCCCCGTAGGAGGACCTATGGCTACACCTTC	CASTPRRRTYGYTF
NA	TRBJ2-7	15	TRBV28	TGTGCCAGCAGCTTGGCCTCAGGGGTCGGCTACGAGCAGTACTTC	CASSLASGVGYEQYF
NA	TRBJ2-7	12	TRBV30	TGTGCCTGGAGTGTGAGTCTATACGAGCAGTACTTC	CAWSVSLYEQYF
NA	TRBJ2-7	15	TRBV15	TGTGCCACCAGCAGAGATCGTGGGGCCTCCTACGAGCAGTACTTC	CATSRDRGASYEQYF
TRBD1	TRBJ1-1	14	TRBV19	TGTGCCAGGGACCTCACAGGGGCCTTGGCTGAAGCTTTCTTT	CARDLTGALAEAFF
TRBD2	TRBJ2-2	15	TRBV5-4	TGTGCCAGCAGCCTCGGGGGGGGCGGTTTCGGGGAGCTGTTTTTT	CASSLGGGGFGELFF
NA	TRBJ2-7	15	TRBV6-5	TGTGCCAGCAGGGTCGGACGGAGGGAGGCCTACGAGCAGTACTTC	CASRVGRREAYEQYF
TRBD1	TRBJ1-1	13	TRBV15	TGTGCCACCAGCGCCGACAGGGGCACTGAAGCTTTCTTT	CATSADRGTEAFF
TRBD1	TRBJ1-5	14	TRBV19	TGTGCCAGTAGTATACAGGGGGCGAGTCAGCCCCAGCATTTT	CASSIQGASQPQHF
NA	TRBJ1-1	14	TRBV28	TGTGCCAGCGATCAGGGAGGGCCGACCACTGAAGCTTTCTTT	CASDQGGPTTEAFF
TRBD1	TRBJ2-3	17	TRBV9	TGTGCCAGCAGCCGGACTACCGGGACAGGGGTCACAGATACGCAGTATTTT	CASSRTTGTGVTDTQYF